This T cell receptor beta chain was identified in a study of T cell repertoires in cytomegalovirus infection (dated by TCRdb to between 2018 and 2021). General notes on the study: The peptide stimulations were aimed at well-studied HLA-B-restricted epitopes as well as recently identified HLA-C-restricted CMV epitopes, whose presentation resists viral immunomodulation. Donor HLA type was relevant to the analysis, because carriage of CMV infection together with the matching HLA type was indicated by public TCR beta signatures. Overall study outcomes, separate from this receptor: The ex vivo response was dominated by HLA-C-restricted CMV-specific TCR beta clonotypes, and the single most frequent clonotype in two of eight donors was supplied by these HLA-C-restricted clonotypes. Carriers of CMV infection plus the relevant HLA type were discriminated by the cumulative frequency of public TCR beta family members in the study cohort and in an independent roughly 400-donor cohort.

This clonotype was recorded at least ten times. Its binding antigen is unknown. No base quality information exists; no much larger clone differs at one position. The treatment or condition label corresponds to: in vitro stimulation with specific CMV peptide epitopes to enrich CMV-specific T cells. Trimming takes 4 bases from V and 1 base from J, and the germline ends sit 9 bases apart. Including cysteine and phenylalanine, the CDR3 has 14 amino acids. Of all the DNA, just the CDR3 is kept, 42 bases in frame from base 1. TCRdb records Illumina HiSeq 1500 as the sequencer. TCRdb trimmed public reads at Q25 via fastp, called clones via MiXCR and kept in-frame beta chains. Records with the same CDR3 protein are collapsed into one entry carrying the most frequent genes and DNA. Counted in this sample were some 310,000 distinct CDR3 sequences; roughly 25% of them appeared once. The ten largest clonotypes hold about an eighth of the sample.

The clonotype originates from a human donor in good health (CMV status not recorded). Some clones in this sample may be carry-over from other donors' samples. The sequencing here drew on cultured PBMCs, taken from culture after CMV antigen stimulation. The chain was built from TRBV12-3 or TRBV12-4 and TRBJ2-3; the D gene is perhaps TRBD1, on 7 matching bases. The sequence in DNA is TGTGCCAGCAGTTCCAGGGGGGGCACAGATACGCAGTATTTT. Its translation reads: CASSSRGGTDTQYF.